This T cell receptor (beta chain) stems from a study of breast tumors, draining lymph nodes, adjacent tissues (dated by TCRdb to the mid-2010s). In terms of the full investigation: Breast cancer patients provided tumor, adjacent nontumor tissue and axillary lymph nodes, and the study compared the TCR beta repertoires across these three sources. In human breast cancer, the study set out to evaluate how tumor, surrounding tissue and draining lymph node repertoires relate to one another and whether T cells may move between these sites. Overall study outcomes, separate from this receptor: Tumor T-cell repertoires showed less diversity than lymph node repertoires and more diversity than nontumor tissue repertoires, and tumor T-cell repertoires showed preferential V and J gene usage. The data were judged consistent with most tumor T cells deriving from the lymph node and then expanding within tumor tissue. The similarity between tumor and nontumor tissue repertoires was significantly greater in luminal-like breast cancer than in basal-like breast cancer. The conclusion that tumor T cells originate in lymph nodes was presented as consistent with a hypothesis rather than as directly demonstrated.

The cysteine opens and the phenylalanine closes a CDR3 of 15 amino acids. Only the CDR3 region is kept as DNA, spanning 45 bases read in frame from base 1. The junction shows trimming of 2 bases on V and 2 bases on J, and the gene matches do not reach 3 bases of it. The axillary draining lymph nodes of breast cancer patients were the source of the lymph node samples. This clonotype was counted at least ten times. There is no known antigen for this receptor. Base qualities were left out, and no much larger clone turns up one base away. Sequenced on an Illumina HiSeq 2000. Multiplex PCR amplification was used to generate the TCR beta chain libraries. High-throughput sequencing was used to analyze the amplified TCR beta chain products. Clones were called with MiXCR by TCRdb after fastp trimmed the public reads at Q25, and only in-frame beta chains were retained. Under each unique CDR3 protein, matching rows form one entry showing the most common genes and DNA. This sample is represented by 290,000 or so distinct CDR3 sequences; 30% of them were singletons. Under 1.2% of the sample belongs to the ten largest clones.

Sequenced material: axillary lymph node tissue. This TCR derives from a female donor with breast cancer. Some clones in this sample may be carry-over from other donors' samples. The receptor chain draws on TRBV12-3 or TRBV12-4 and TRBJ2-3, with 8 bases matching TRBD2. The DNA sequence is given as TGTGCCAGCAGTTTAACTAGCGGACTCACAGATACGCAGTATTTT. Translation gives CASSLTSGLTDTQYF.